Shown below are 19 T cell receptor beta chains from a single sample sequenced in a study of T cell repertoires in cytomegalovirus infection. No cognate antigen is known for these TCRs. TCRdb re-called the reads through MiXCR, storing one row per CDR3 protein. The sample gives tens of thousands of distinct CDR3 sequences, approximately 22% of which show up once; under 20% is in the top ten. Sequencing used PBMCs, sequenced either directly or after in vitro stimulation (not recorded which). Receptor source: a human donor in good health (CMV status not recorded). Some clones in this sample may be carry-over from other donors' samples.

A note on this clonotype: A much larger clone sits a single nucleotide away, making a read error possible. The V call is TRBV7-8, the J call TRBJ2-3; maybe TRBD1 (6 bases). Germline V gene sequence: CDR1 SGHVS, CDR2 FQNEAQ. This CDR3 is 14 amino acids long. The DNA for the CDR3 is TGTGCCAGCGCCACGGACAGCAGCACAGGTACGCAGTATTTT. This sequence encodes CASATDSSTGTQYF.

There are many counts of this clonotype. V is TRBV7-2 and J is TRBJ1-6; D not certain. CDR1 SGHTA and CDR2 FQGNSA come from the germline V gene. V lost 3 bases and J lost 5, with 11 bases in between. The CDR3 runs 15 residues. CDR3 nucleotide sequence: TGTGCCAGCAGCTTTAGTGGTCTACATAATTCACCCCTCCACTTT. This translates into CASSFSGLHNSPLHF.

This clonotype showed up many times. This chain joins TRBV7-2 and TRBJ2-7, with 11 bases lining up with TRBD1. The CDR3 totals 14 residues. J lost 3 bases, V lost 5 bases, and 3 bases had no gene match. Germline V gives CDR1 SGHTA, CDR2 FQGNSA. The CDR3 here is CASSPGTGGYEQYF. The CDR3 coding sequence is TGTGCCAGCAGCCCCGGGACAGGGGGCTACGAGCAGTACTTC.

This clonotype was found many times. This chain connects TRBV9 to TRBJ2-5; the match to TRBD1 covers 7 bases. Germline assignment: CDR1 SGDLS and CDR2 YYNGEE. V lost 0 bases and J lost 4; bases outside the gene matches: 6. The CDR3 is 15 amino acids. As DNA, the CDR3 is TGTGCCAGCAGCGTAGGTCGGTCAGGGGGAGAGACCCAGTACTTC. Translated: CASSVGRSGGETQYF.

This clonotype was seen ten or more times. The chain recombines TRBV6-2 or TRBV6-3 with TRBJ2-7; TRBD2 matches 8 bases. The ends lost 6 bases at V and 5 bases at J; junction bases unmatched: 12. The germline CDR1 and CDR2 sequences are MNHEY and SVGEGT. This CDR3 spans 15 amino acids. CDR3 region: CASRVPGGPLDEQYF. In DNA, the CDR3 is TGTGCCAGCAGAGTTCCGGGAGGGCCGCTGGACGAGCAGTACTTC.

The CDR3 loop is CSASGLAVQETQYF. The CDR3 nucleotides are TGCAGTGCTAGTGGGCTAGCGGTACAAGAGACCCAGTACTTC. The J gene is TRBJ2-5, the V gene TRBV20-1; 7 bases match TRBD2. The CDR3 is 14 amino acids. Germline V gene sequence: CDR1 DFQATT, CDR2 SNEGSKA (reference sequence). With V trimmed by 3 bases and J by 2 bases, 6 bases remained unmatched.

This chain links TRBV19 with TRBJ2-7; no definite D call. This CDR3 comprises 10 residues. Between the trimmed V and J ends, which lost 6 bases and 4 bases, there was a span of 4 bases. CDR1 and CDR2 from the germline V gene are LNHDA and SQIVND (reference sequence). The chain's CDR3 is CASRPYEQYF. DNA for the CDR3: TGTGCCAGTAGGCCTTACGAGCAGTACTTC.

The chain carries TRBV9 and TRBJ2-7, with D possibly matching TRBD2 (5 bases). Germline CDR1 reads SGDLS; CDR2 reads YYNGEE. Trimming cost V 2 bases and J 5 bases, with 14 bases left between them. CDR3 length equals 14 residues. DNA for the CDR3: TGTGCCAGCAGCGTGGAGGACGAAAGTCACGAGCAGTACTTC. It codes for CASSVEDESHEQYF.

The chain joins TRBV30 to TRBJ1-2, with D possibly being TRBD1 (6 bases). The CDR3 is made up of 12 amino acids. Per the germline V gene, CDR1 is GTSNPN and CDR2 is SVGIG (reference sequence). Between the trimmed V and J ends, which lost 2 bases and 5 bases, there was a span of 9 bases. This chain's CDR3 is CAWSRGTYGYTF. DNA of the CDR3: TGTGCCTGGAGTCGGGGGACATATGGCTACACCTTC.

This clonotype was observed a handful of times. One end of the junction does not line up with germline, which may come from a read error. The rearrangement links TRBV18 to TRBJ1-1; 7 bases fit TRBD1. Germline lookup yields CDR1 KGHSH and CDR2 LQKENI. CDR3 length: 15 residues. CDR3 DNA sequence: TGTACCAGCAAAGCCAGGGGGAGCCTGAACACTGAAGCTTTCTTT. Translated: CTSKARGSLNTEAFF.

The table lists this clonotype with a few counts. The rearrangement joins TRBV7-6 to TRBJ2-5, with D perhaps TRBD2 (6 bases). This CDR3 has 14 amino acids. V was pared by 5 bases and J by 9 bases, with 19 bases between. Germline V lookup: CDR1 SGHVS, CDR2 FNYEAQ. CDR3 in amino acids: CASSPRQRALAQYF. The CDR3 nucleotides read TGTGCCAGCAGCCCCCGGCAGCGGGCCTTGGCCCAGTACTTC. Variable domain in full (rest from reference TRBV7-6 and TRBJ2-5): GAGVSQSPRYKVTKRGQDVALRCDPISGHVSLYWYRQALGQGPEFLTYFNYEAQQDKSGLPNDRFSAERPEGSISTLTIQRTEQRDSAMYRCASSPRQRALAQYFGPGTRLLVL.

There are a few counts of this clonotype. V gene TRBV5-1 combines with J gene TRBJ2-3; the D gene could be TRBD1 or TRBD2 (5 bases each). The germline V and J ends were trimmed by 4 bases and 7 bases, with 10 bases remaining between them. CDR3 length: 12 residues. In germline, CDR1 is SGHRS, CDR2 YFSETQ. CDR3 bases: TGCGCCAGCAGCCCAAGGGGACATACGCAGTATTTT. It specifies CASSPRGHTQYF.

This clonotype was seen a handful of times. The genes are TRBV24-1 and TRBJ2-7, with D possibly being TRBD1 (6 bases). The length of the CDR3 is 13 residues. Germline CDR1 KGHDR, CDR2 SFDVKD. V shed 3 bases and J shed 3 bases, with 8 bases lying between them. The CDR3 sequence is CATSDGGGYEQYF. For the CDR3, the DNA is TGTGCCACCAGTGATGGGGGCGGCTACGAGCAGTACTTC.

This clonotype was found a few times. The V and J genes are TRBV5-4 and TRBJ2-5; 8 bases are a match to TRBD1. The CDR3 sequence is 15 residues long. Germline V gene data show CDR1 as SGHNT and CDR2 as YYREEE (reference sequence). The V and J ends lost 0 bases and 5 bases, in that order; junction bases with no gene match: 6. The CDR3 spells CASSLGGQGAETQYF. The CDR3 coding sequence is TGTGCCAGCAGCTTGGGTGGGCAGGGGGCGGAGACCCAGTACTTC.

This clonotype appeared many times. The chain uses TRBV28 and TRBJ2-3, with 8 bases matching TRBD1. Germline CDR1 reads MDHEN; CDR2 reads SYDVKM. V shed 6 bases and J 6 bases; nucleotides not matched to a gene: 14. The CDR3 has 16 amino acids. The CDR3, as DNA: TGTGCCAGCAGGACGGACAGGGCAGAGGGTAGGGATACGCAGTATTTT. Translating gives CASRTDRAEGRDTQYF.

This clonotype was recorded at least ten times. This chain links TRBV12-3 or TRBV12-4 with TRBJ1-2; possible D gene TRBD1, 6 bases. The CDR3 contains 13 residues. The ends were cut back, 4 bases at V and 5 bases at J, with 11 bases in the middle. In DNA, the CDR3 is TGTGCCAGCAGTTCGACAGGCGATTATGGCTACACCTTC. Residues: CASSSTGDYGYTF.

This clonotype appeared a few times. The V call is TRBV27, the J call TRBJ2-1; D is uncertain. Germline-derived CDR1 and CDR2 are MNHEY and SMNVEV (reference sequence). Between the trimmed V and J ends, which lost 5 bases and 4 bases, there was a span of 9 bases. This CDR3 is 13 amino acids long. In DNA, the CDR3 is TGTGCCAGCAGTCCCGGGCTTTACAATGAGCAGTTCTTC. It yields the protein CASSPGLYNEQFF.

Note on this clonotype: A single base separates this from a much larger clone, so it may be a read error. The chain links TRBV7-8 to TRBJ1-4; maybe TRBD1 (5 bases). The CDR3 extends over 16 amino acids. Germline V gives CDR1 SGHVS, CDR2 FQNEAQ. CDR3 bases: TGTGCCAGCAGCTCGCCCCGTTCCGGGGCCAATCAAGAACTGTTATTT. It specifies CASSSPRSGANQELLF.

This clonotype was seen ten or more times. The chain employs TRBV7-9 and TRBJ2-7, with D unclear. The CDR3 totals 13 residues. V shed 2 bases and J shed 5 bases, with 10 bases lying between them. From germline, CDR1 is SEHNR and CDR2 FQNEAQ (reference sequence). CDR3 nucleotides: TGTGCCAGCAGCTTACGCGGAGACGACGAGCAGTACTTC. Translating gives CASSLRGDDEQYF.